These 8 T cell receptor beta chains were sequenced from one sample in a study of early T cells in non-severe SARS-CoV-2 infection. Using its own MiXCR run on the 5' RACE reads, TCRdb lists one record per CDR3 protein. The profile covers tens of thousands of distinct CDR3 sequences, with around 12% appearing a single time and roughly 2.5% taken by the ten largest. Sequenced here: whole blood, sampled at baseline. The receptors derive from an adult who was a healthcare worker with PCR-confirmed SARS-CoV-2 infection or an uninfected control (not recorded which).

As regards this clonotype: A read error is possible here, since a much larger clone lies one base away. J is TRBJ2-2 and V is TRBV20-1, with 8 bases lining up with TRBD1. This CDR3 comprises 14 residues. Germline V gene lookup returns CDR1 DFQATT and CDR2 SNEGSKA (reference sequence). The CDR3 reads CSATQGAYTGELVF. The CDR3 DNA reads TGCAGCGCCACCCAGGGGGCCTACACCGGGGAGCTGGTTTTT.

The chain links TRBV29-1 to TRBJ2-3; D remains unclear. The V gene's germline CDR1 is SQVTM and CDR2 ANQGSEA. CDR3 size: 13 residues. Between the trimmed V and J ends, which lost 7 bases and 5 bases, there was a span of 16 bases. The CDR3 region has the DNA TGCAGCGCTGGGCCGCGCTTGCAAGATACGCAGTATTTT. Translated: CSAGPRLQDTQYF.

This chain joins TRBV28 and TRBJ2-1, with D perhaps TRBD2 (5 bases). Trimming removed 8 bases at V and 10 bases at J, with 18 bases between. The CDR3 spans 13 residues. Germline V CDR1 and CDR2: MDHEN, SYDVKM. CDR3 loop: CASYFRRSGEQFF. CDR3 in DNA: TGTGCCAGCTATTTCCGGAGGTCGGGGGAGCAGTTCTTC.

This clonotype showed up just a few times. This sequence joins TRBV11-2 and TRBJ1-1; 8 nucleotides align to TRBD1. The CDR3 contains 16 residues. The V gene end was trimmed by 5 bases and the J gene end by 1 base; junction bases not matched to a gene: 9. Germline V gene lookup returns CDR1 SGHAT and CDR2 FQNNGV. The CDR3: CASSQDRGGWNTEAFF. DNA for the CDR3: TGTGCCAGCAGCCAAGACAGGGGTGGTTGGAACACTGAAGCTTTCTTT.

This clonotype was counted at least ten times. The chain combines TRBV3-1 with TRBJ2-3; D not certain. Germline V gene sequence: CDR1 LGHDT, CDR2 YNNKEL (reference sequence). V was trimmed by 6 bases and J by 0 bases, leaving 16 bases between them. The CDR3 length is 16 residues. In DNA form, the CDR3 reads TGTGCCAGCAGTTACCGGGCCTCAGCTAGCACAGATACGCAGTATTTT. The encoded protein is CASSYRASASTDTQYF.

This clonotype was recorded many times. At one end the junction does not follow the germline gene, possibly because of a read error. The chain carries TRBV6-6 and TRBJ1-2; no definite D call. CDR1 is MNHNY and CDR2 is SVGAGI in the germline V gene (reference sequence). The CDR3 is 14 residues long. CDR3 in DNA: TGTGCCAGCAATTACTTCGCTACAGAGAATGGCTACACCTTC. Residues: CASNYFATENGYTF.

This clonotype was detected many times. V is TRBV12-3 or TRBV12-4 and J is TRBJ2-1; 12 nucleotides align to TRBD2. The CDR3 consists of 16 residues. The V and J ends lost 7 bases and 3 bases, in that order; junction bases with no gene match: 7. Written as DNA, the CDR3 is TGTGCCAGCACACCCCGGACTAGCGGGGTCTACAATGAGCAGTTCTTC. Translating gives CASTPRTSGVYNEQFF.

This clonotype was counted only a few times. This rearrangement joins TRBV3-1 to TRBJ1-1; 7 bases map to TRBD1. Germline V gene lookup returns CDR1 LGHDT and CDR2 YNNKEL (reference sequence). The CDR3 covers 16 residues. Unmatched junction bases numbered 9, after V lost 0 bases and J lost 5 bases. In nucleotides, the CDR3 is TGTGCCAGCAGCCAAGATCCCGGCAGGGGGAGAACTGAAGCTTTCTTT. Protein sequence: CASSQDPGRGRTEAFF.